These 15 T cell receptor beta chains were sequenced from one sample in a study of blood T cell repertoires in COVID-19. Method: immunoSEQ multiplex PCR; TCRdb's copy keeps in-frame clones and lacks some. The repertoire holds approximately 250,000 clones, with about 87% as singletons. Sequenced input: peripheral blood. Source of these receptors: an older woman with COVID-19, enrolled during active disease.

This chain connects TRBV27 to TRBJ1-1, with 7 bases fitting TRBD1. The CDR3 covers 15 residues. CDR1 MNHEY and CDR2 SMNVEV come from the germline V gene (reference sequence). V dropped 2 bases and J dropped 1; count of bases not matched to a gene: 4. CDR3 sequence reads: CASSLNRGWNTEAFF. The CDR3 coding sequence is TGTGCCAGCAGTTTAAACAGGGGCTGGAACACTGAAGCTTTCTTT.

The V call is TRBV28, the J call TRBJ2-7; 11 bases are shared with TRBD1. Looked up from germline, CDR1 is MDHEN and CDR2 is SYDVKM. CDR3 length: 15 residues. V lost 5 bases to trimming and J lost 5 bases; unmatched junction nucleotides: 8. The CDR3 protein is CASSLGQGAVHEQYF. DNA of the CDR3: TGTGCCAGCAGTCTCGGACAGGGGGCGGTTCACGAGCAGTACTTC.

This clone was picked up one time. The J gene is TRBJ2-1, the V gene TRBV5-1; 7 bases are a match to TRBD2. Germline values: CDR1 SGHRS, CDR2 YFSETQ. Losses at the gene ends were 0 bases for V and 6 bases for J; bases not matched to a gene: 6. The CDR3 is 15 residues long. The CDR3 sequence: CASSLGPGGPNEQFF. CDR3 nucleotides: TGCGCCAGCAGCTTGGGACCGGGAGGTCCCAATGAGCAGTTCTTC.

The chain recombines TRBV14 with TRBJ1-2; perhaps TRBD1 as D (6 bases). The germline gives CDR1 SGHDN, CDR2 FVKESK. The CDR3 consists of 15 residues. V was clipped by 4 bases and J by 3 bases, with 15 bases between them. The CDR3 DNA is TGTGCCAGCAGCCGAGAGCAGGACAGATACTATGGCTACACCTTC. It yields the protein CASSREQDRYYGYTF. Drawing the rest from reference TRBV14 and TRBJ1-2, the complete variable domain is EAGVTQFPSHSVIEKGQTVTLRCDPISGHDNLYWYRRVMGKEIKFLLHFVKESKQDESGMPNNRFLAERTGGTYSTLKVQPAELEDSGVYFCASSREQDRYYGYTFGSGTRLTVV.

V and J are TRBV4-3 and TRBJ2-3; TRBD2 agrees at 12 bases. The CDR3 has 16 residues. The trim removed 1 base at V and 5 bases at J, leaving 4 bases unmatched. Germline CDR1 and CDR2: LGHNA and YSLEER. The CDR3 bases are TGCGCCAGCAGCCAAGGCCCACTAGCGGGAGGAGATACGCAGTATTTT. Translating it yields CASSQGPLAGGDTQYF.

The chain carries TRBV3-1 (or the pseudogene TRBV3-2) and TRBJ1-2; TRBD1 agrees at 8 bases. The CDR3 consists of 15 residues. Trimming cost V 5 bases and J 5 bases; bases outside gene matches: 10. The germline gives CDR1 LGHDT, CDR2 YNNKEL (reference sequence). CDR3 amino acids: CASSSGQGEFYGYTF. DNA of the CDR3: TGTGCCAGCAGCTCAGGACAGGGCGAATTTTATGGCTACACCTTC.

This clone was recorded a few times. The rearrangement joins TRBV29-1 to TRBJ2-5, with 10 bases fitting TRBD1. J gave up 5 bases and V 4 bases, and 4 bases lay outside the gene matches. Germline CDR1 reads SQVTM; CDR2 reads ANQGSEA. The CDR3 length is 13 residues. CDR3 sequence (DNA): TGCAGCGTTGGACAGGGGGCAACTGAGACCCAGTACTTC. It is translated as CSVGQGATETQYF.

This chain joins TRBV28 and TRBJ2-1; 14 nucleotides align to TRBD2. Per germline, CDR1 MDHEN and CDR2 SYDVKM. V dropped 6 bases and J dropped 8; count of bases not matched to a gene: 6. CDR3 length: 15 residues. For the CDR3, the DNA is TGTGCCAGCAGCAAGACTAGCGGGAGGGCCCATGAGCAGTTCTTC. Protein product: CASSKTSGRAHEQFF. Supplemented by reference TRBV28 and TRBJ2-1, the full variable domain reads DVKVTQSSRYLVKRTGEKVFLECVQDMDHENMFWYRQDPGLGLRLIYFSYDVKMKEKGDIPEGYSVSREKKERFSLILESASTNQTSMYLCASSKTSGRAHEQFFGPGTRLTVL.

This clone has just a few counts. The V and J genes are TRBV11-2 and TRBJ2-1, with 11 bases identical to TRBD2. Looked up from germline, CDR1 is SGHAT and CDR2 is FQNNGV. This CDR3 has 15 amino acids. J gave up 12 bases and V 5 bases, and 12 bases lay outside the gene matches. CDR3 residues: CASSRALAGVIGQFF. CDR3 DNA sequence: TGTGCCAGCAGCCGGGCACTAGCGGGAGTTATAGGGCAGTTCTTC.

The CDR3, as DNA: TGTGCCAGCAGCCCCAGGGCGGGGGACGCGAACACTGAAGCTTTCTTT. Translation: CASSPRAGDANTEAFF. The gene calls are TRBV7-3 and TRBJ1-1; D possibly corresponds to TRBD1 (5 bases). Trimming took off 5 bases at V and 1 base at J, with 17 bases between the two ends. Germline V gene lookup returns CDR1 SGHTA and CDR2 FQGTGA. This CDR3 has 16 residues.

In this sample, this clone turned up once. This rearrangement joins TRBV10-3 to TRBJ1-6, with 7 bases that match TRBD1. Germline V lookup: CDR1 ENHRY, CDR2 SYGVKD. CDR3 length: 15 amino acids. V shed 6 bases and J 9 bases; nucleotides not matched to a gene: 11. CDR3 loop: CAISPDRLEISPLHF. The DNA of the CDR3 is TGTGCCATCAGCCCGGACAGGTTGGAGATTTCACCCCTCCACTTT.

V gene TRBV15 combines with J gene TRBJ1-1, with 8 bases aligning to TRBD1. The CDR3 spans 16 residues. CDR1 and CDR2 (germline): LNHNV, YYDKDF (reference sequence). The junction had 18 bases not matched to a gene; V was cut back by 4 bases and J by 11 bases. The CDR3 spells CATSTVTPGGDGLAFF. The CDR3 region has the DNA TGTGCCACCAGCACAGTGACCCCAGGGGGCGACGGGTTGGCTTTCTTT.

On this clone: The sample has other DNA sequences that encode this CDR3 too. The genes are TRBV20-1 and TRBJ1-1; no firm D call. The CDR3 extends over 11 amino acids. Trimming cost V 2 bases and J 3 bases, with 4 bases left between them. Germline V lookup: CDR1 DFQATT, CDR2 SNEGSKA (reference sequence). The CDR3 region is CSARRDTEAFF. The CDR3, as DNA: TGCAGTGCTAGACGCGACACTGAAGCTTTCTTT.

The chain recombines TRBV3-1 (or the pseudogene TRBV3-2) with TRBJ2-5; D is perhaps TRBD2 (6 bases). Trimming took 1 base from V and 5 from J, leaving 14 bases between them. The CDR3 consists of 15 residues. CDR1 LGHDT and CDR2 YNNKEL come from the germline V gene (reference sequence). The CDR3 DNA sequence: TGTGCCAGCAGCCAAGGACTAGAAGTCAGGGAGACCCAGTACTTC. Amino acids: CASSQGLEVRETQYF.

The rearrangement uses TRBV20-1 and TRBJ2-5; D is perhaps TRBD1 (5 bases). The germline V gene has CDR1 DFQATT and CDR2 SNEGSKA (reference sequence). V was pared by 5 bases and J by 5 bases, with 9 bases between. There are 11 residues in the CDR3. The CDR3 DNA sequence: TGCAGTGCTGAGAAGGGGGAGACCCAGTACTTC. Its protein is CSAEKGETQYF.